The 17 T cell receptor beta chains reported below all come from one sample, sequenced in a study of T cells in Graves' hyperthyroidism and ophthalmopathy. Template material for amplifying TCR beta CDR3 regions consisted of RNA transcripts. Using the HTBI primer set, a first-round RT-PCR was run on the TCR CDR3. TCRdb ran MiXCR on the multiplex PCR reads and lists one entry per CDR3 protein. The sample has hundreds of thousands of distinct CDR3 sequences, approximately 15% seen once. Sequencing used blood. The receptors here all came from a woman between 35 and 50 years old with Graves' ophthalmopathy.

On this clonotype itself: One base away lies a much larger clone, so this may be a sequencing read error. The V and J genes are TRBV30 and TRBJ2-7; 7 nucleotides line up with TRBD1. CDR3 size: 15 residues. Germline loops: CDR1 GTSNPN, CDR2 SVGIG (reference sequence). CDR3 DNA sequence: TGTGCCCGGAGTGTTAGCACCGACAGGGCCTACGAGCAGTACTTC. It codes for CARSVSTDRAYEQYF.

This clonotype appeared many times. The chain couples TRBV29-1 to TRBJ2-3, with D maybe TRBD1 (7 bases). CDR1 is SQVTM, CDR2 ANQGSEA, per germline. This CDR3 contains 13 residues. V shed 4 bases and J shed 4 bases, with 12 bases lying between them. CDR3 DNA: TGCAGCGTTGGGGCAGGGGGGTCAGATACGCAGTATTTT. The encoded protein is CSVGAGGSDTQYF.

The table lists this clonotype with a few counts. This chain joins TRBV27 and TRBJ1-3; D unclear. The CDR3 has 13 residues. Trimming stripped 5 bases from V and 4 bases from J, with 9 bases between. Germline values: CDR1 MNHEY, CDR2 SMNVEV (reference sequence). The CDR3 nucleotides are TGTGCCAGCAGTCCCTCGGCCGGAAACACCATATATTTT. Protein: CASSPSAGNTIYF.

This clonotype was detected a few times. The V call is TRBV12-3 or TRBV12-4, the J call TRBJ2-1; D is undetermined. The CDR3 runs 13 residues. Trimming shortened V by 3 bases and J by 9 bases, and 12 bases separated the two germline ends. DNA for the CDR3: TGTGCCAGCAGTTTTTCGGTCAGATCTGAGCAGTTCTTC. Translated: CASSFSVRSEQFF.

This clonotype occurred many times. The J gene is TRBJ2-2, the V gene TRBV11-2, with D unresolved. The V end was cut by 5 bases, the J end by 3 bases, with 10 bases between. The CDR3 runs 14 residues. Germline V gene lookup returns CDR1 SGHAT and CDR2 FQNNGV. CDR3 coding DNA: TGTGCCAGCAGCCCAACAAGTTACACCGGGGAGCTGTTTTTT. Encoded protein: CASSPTSYTGELFF.

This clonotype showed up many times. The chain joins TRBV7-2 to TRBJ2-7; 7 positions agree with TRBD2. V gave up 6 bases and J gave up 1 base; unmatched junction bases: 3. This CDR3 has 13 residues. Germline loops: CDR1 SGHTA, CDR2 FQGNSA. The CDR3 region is CASRTSNSYEQYF. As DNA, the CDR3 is TGTGCCAGCAGGACTAGCAATTCCTACGAGCAGTACTTC.

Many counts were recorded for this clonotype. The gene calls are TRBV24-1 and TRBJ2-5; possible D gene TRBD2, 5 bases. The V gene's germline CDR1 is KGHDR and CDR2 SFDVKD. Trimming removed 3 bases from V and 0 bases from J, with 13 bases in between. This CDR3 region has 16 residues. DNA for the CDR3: TGTGCCACCAGTGATAGCGACGGACTGTACCAAGAGACCCAGTACTTC. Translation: CATSDSDGLYQETQYF.

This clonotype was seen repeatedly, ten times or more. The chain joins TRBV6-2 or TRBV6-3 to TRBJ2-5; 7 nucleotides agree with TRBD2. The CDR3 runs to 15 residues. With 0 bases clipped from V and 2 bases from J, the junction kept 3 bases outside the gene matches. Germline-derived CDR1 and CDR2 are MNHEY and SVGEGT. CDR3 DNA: TGTGCCAGCAGTTACTCGACTAGCCAGCAAGAGACCCAGTACTTC. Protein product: CASSYSTSQQETQYF.

The CDR3 loop is CASSYSQGQPQHF. DNA of the CDR3: TGTGCCAGCAGTTACAGCCAGGGACAGCCCCAGCATTTT. The V and J genes are TRBV27 and TRBJ1-5, with D possibly being TRBD1 (5 bases). Germline lookup yields CDR1 MNHEY and CDR2 SMNVEV (reference sequence). Trimming removed 4 bases at V and 7 bases at J, with 11 bases between. The CDR3 loop spans 13 amino acids.

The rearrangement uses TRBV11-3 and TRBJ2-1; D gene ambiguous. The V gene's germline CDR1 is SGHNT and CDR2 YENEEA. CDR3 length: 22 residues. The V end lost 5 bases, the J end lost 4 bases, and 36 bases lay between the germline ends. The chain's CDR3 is CASSGWSNDPFSNKKVYNEQFF. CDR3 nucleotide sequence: TGTGCCAGCAGCGGATGGTCTAACGACCCCTTTAGCAATAAGAAAGTATACAATGAGCAGTTCTTC.

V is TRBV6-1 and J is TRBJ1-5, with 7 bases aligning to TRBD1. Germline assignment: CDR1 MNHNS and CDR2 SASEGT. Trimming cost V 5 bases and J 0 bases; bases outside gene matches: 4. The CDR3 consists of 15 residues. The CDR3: CASSSRGYSNQPQHF. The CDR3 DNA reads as TGTGCCAGCAGTTCCAGGGGGTATAGCAATCAGCCCCAGCATTTT.

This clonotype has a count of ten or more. CDR3 nucleotide sequence: TGCAGTGCTAGAGACGGACTAGTTTTCGGTGAGCAGTTCTTC. Protein sequence: CSARDGLVFGEQFF. The chain uses TRBV20-1 and TRBJ2-1; 7 bases line up with TRBD2. Germline V gene lookup returns CDR1 DFQATT and CDR2 SNEGSKA (reference sequence). With V trimmed by 0 bases and J by 9 bases, 8 bases remained unmatched. CDR3 length: 14 amino acids.

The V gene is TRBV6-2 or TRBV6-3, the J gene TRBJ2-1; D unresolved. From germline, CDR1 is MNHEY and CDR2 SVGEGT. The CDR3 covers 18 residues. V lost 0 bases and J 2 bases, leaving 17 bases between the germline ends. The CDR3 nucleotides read TGTGCCAGCAGTTACTCGATCGGGTTAGCTAGAACCTACAATGAGCAGTTCTTC. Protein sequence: CASSYSIGLARTYNEQFF.

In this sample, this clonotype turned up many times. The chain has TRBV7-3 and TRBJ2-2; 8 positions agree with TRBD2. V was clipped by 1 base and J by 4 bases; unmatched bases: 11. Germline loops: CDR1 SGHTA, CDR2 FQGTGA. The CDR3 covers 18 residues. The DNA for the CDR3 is TGTGCCAGCAGCTTAAACCCAGCGGGGGCGCAGGGCACCGGGGAGCTGTTTTTT. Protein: CASSLNPAGAQGTGELFF.

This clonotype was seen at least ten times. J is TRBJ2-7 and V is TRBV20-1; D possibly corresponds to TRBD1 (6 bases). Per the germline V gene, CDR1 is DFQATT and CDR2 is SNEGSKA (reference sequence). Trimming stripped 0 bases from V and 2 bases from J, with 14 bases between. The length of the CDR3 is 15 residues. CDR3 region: CSARDQGAGAYEQYF. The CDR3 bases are TGCAGTGCTAGAGATCAGGGAGCAGGGGCCTACGAGCAGTACTTC.

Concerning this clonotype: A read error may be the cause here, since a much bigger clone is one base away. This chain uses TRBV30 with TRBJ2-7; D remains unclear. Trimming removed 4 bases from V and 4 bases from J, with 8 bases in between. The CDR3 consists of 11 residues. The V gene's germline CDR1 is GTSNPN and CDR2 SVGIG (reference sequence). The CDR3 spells CAWNVGYEQYF. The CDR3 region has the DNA TGTGCCTGGAATGTTGGTTACGAGCAGTACTTC. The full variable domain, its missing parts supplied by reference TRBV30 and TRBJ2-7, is SQTIHQWPATLVQPVGSPLSLECTVEGTSNPNLYWYRQAAGRGLQLLFYSVGIGQISSEVPQNLSASRPQDRQFILSSKKLLLSDSGFYLCAWNVGYEQYFGPGTRLTVT.

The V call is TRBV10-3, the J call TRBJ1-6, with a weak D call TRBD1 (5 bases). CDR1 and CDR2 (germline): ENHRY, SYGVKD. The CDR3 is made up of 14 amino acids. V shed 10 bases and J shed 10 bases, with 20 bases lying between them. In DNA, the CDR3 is TGTGCCAGCATGGCCCGGCAGGGTGAGTCACCCCTCCACTTT. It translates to CASMARQGESPLHF.